The 9 T cell receptor beta chains below all came from one sample that was sequenced in a study of cytomegalovirus exposure and HLA in healthy donors. The PCR contained 60 Vbeta and 13 Jbeta primers. Using immunoSEQ multiplex PCR, the repertoire was profiled, and TCRdb retains in-frame clones only, with some absent. The sample has under 200,000 clones, roughly four fifths seen once; the top ten hold 0.8%. The sample consisted of PBMCs. The source is a young woman in good health and CMV-seronegative.

The chain joins TRBV5-1 to TRBJ2-5, with TRBD2 matching 10 bases. Trimming at V came to 4 bases and at J to 4 bases, leaving 13 bases not matched to a gene. From germline, CDR1 is SGHRS and CDR2 YFSETQ. The CDR3 is 17 amino acids. CDR3 sequence (DNA): TGCGCCAGCAGCGGTTCGGTAGCGGGGGGCAGGGGAGAGACCCAGTACTTC. Translated, it gives CASSGSVAGGRGETQYF.

The chain carries TRBV4-2 and TRBJ1-1; D gene uncertain. The ends were cut back, 0 bases at V and 6 bases at J, with 8 bases in the middle. The CDR3 consists of 13 residues. From germline, CDR1 is LGHNA and CDR2 YNFKEQ. The CDR3 protein is CASSQDRGSEAFF. The CDR3 region has the DNA TGTGCCAGCAGCCAAGACCGAGGCTCTGAAGCTTTCTTT.

DNA for the CDR3: TGTGCCAGCAGCAAAGGCCCATTTGGACAGGCCCTCATTCCCTCCTTTACCTACGAGCAGTACTTC. Its protein product is CASSKGPFGQALIPSFTYEQYF. The chain joins TRBV21-1 to TRBJ2-7; TRBD1, the table's D call, lacks a check against the DNA. TRBV21-1 is classified as a pseudogene. The CDR3 runs 22 residues.

This chain connects TRBV28 to TRBJ1-3; D not resolved. V lost 3 bases to trimming and J lost 2 bases, with 14 bases between them. This CDR3 region has 16 residues. Germline-derived CDR1 and CDR2 are MDHEN and SYDVKM. The CDR3 region is CASSLRVRLTGNTIYF. CDR3 DNA sequence: TGTGCCAGCAGTTTGAGGGTCAGGTTAACTGGAAACACCATATATTTT.

The V and J genes are TRBV27 and TRBJ2-7, with TRBD2 matching over 10 bases. V lost 6 bases and J lost 1; bases outside the gene matches: 6. Germline V gene sequence: CDR1 MNHEY, CDR2 SMNVEV (reference sequence). This CDR3 contains 15 residues. The CDR3 loop is CASSLAGGESYEQYF. Written as DNA, the CDR3 is TGTGCCAGCAGCTTAGCGGGAGGCGAATCCTACGAGCAGTACTTC.

The chain is built from TRBV19 and TRBJ1-4, with D possibly TRBD1 on 5 matching bases. Germline V gives CDR1 LNHDA, CDR2 SQIVND (reference sequence). The CDR3 is made up of 14 amino acids. The germline V and J ends were trimmed by 3 bases and 5 bases, with 10 bases remaining between them. CDR3 sequence (DNA): TGTGCCAGTAGTATGGGGGGACCAAATGAAAAACTGTTTTTT. It is translated as CASSMGGPNEKLFF.

Note on this clone: This specimen includes other DNA sequences encoding the same CDR3. The genes are TRBV5-1 and TRBJ2-5, with D maybe TRBD2 (5 bases). In germline, CDR1 is SGHRS, CDR2 YFSETQ. This CDR3 is 13 amino acids long. The V and J ends lost 4 bases and 2 bases respectively, with 9 bases between them. Here the CDR3 reads CASSRGLQETQYF. The CDR3 nucleotides are TGCGCCAGCAGCAGAGGGCTGCAAGAGACCCAGTACTTC.

This clone was detected only once. The chain has TRBV7-9 and TRBJ2-1; 10 bases map to TRBD2. CDR3 length equals 14 residues. V shed 5 bases and J 9 bases; nucleotides not matched to a gene: 7. Germline-derived CDR1 and CDR2 are SEHNR and FQNEAQ (reference sequence). In nucleotides, the CDR3 is TGTGCCAGCAGCCCGACGCTAGCGGGAGTTGAGCAGTTCTTC. Encoded protein: CASSPTLAGVEQFF.

The chain links TRBV29-1 to TRBJ1-1; D is uncertain. Germline CDR1 reads SQVTM; CDR2 reads ANQGSEA. Trimming pared 6 bases from V and 3 bases from J, leaving 11 bases between. This CDR3 spans 12 amino acids. The CDR3 is CSVEGDDTEAFF. CDR3 coding DNA: TGCAGCGTCGAGGGAGACGACACTGAAGCTTTCTTT.